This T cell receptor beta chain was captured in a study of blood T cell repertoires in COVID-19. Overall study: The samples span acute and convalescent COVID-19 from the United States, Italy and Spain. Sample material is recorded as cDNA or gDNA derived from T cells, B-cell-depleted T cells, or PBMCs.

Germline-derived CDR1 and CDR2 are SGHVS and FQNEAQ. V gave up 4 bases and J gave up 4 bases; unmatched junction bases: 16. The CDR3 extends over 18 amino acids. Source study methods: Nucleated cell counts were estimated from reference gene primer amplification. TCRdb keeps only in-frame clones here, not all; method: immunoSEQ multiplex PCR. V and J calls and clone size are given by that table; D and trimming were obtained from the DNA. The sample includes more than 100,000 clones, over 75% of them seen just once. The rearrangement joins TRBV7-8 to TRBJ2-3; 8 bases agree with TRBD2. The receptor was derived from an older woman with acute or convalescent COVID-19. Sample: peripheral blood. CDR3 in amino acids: CASSSRSRPGGQSDTQYF. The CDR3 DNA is TGTGCCAGCAGCTCCCGCTCTCGTCCGGGAGGGCAGTCAGATACGCAGTATTTT.